The 13 T cell receptor beta chains below come from one sample, sequenced in a study of glioma-infiltrating T cells after dendritic cell vaccination. The time point: after dendritic cell vaccination, including at tumor progression/relapse. Clones were read by immunoSEQ multiplex PCR, and TCRdb kept only the in-frame ones, dropping some. The sample lists approximately 92,000 clones; approximately 80% were seen once. The sequences come from blood, collected after dendritic cell vaccination. The receptors derive from a human donor with glioblastoma.

The chain carries TRBV29-1 and TRBJ2-7; 8 nucleotides line up with TRBD1. This CDR3 comprises 14 residues. The V gene end was trimmed by 6 bases and the J gene end by 3 bases; junction bases not matched to a gene: 10. The germline CDR1 and CDR2 sequences are SQVTM and ANQGSEA. The CDR3 DNA reads TGCAGCGTCAACAAAGGACAGGGAAGCTACGAGCAGTACTTC. Amino acid sequence: CSVNKGQGSYEQYF.

J is TRBJ2-7 and V is TRBV5-1, with 8 bases that match TRBD2. Germline CDR1 SGHRS, CDR2 YFSETQ. This CDR3 spans 17 amino acids. With V trimmed by 3 bases and J by 3 bases, 14 bases remained unmatched. The CDR3 DNA sequence: TGCGCCAGCAGCTCAGGAAAAAGCGGGAGAAGAATCTACGAGCAGTACTTC. As protein: CASSSGKSGRRIYEQYF.

Only one count was recorded for this clone. The chain has TRBV4-1 and TRBJ1-2; TRBD1 might be the D (5 bases). V lost 4 bases and J lost 13, with 22 bases in between. The CDR3 consists of 14 residues. CDR1 and CDR2 (germline): MGHRA, YSYEKL. The CDR3 DNA follows: TGCGCCAGCAGCCTATCCTCCTACACGGGGGTGGGCACCTTC. Protein product: CASSLSSYTGVGTF.

The V gene is TRBV4-2, the J gene TRBJ2-7; TRBD1 agrees at 7 bases. Germline CDR1 reads LGHNA; CDR2 reads YNFKEQ. The CDR3 is 16 residues long. V shed 1 base and J 3 bases; nucleotides not matched to a gene: 9. The CDR3 DNA reads as TGTGCCAGCAGCCAAGGGCTCCAAGACAGGGTCTACGAGCAGTACTTC. This encodes CASSQGLQDRVYEQYF.

The chain uses TRBV28 and TRBJ1-2; TRBD1 is a possible D gene (5 bases). V was pared by 2 bases and J by 4 bases, with 11 bases between. CDR1 and CDR2 from the germline V gene are MDHEN and SYDVKM. The CDR3 is 14 amino acids. CDR3 sequence: CASSLRQFPYGYTF. The CDR3 DNA follows: TGTGCCAGCAGTTTAAGACAGTTCCCCTATGGCTACACCTTC.

DNA for the CDR3: TGTGCCAGCAGCTCGGGACAGCCGAACACTGAAGCTTTCTTT. Its translation is CASSSGQPNTEAFF. The V call is TRBV7-4, the J call TRBJ1-1; TRBD1 agrees at 7 bases. The CDR3 runs to 14 residues. Trimming cost V 4 bases and J 1 base; bases outside gene matches: 3. Looked up from germline, CDR1 is SGHVT and CDR2 is SQSDAQ.

The J gene is TRBJ2-1, the V gene TRBV7-3; no definite D call. Germline values: CDR1 SGHTA, CDR2 FQGTGA. The CDR3 is 13 amino acids. V was trimmed by 2 bases and J by 10 bases, leaving 12 bases between them. CDR3 sequence (DNA): TGTGCCAGCAGCTTACTGGAATCCGGGGAGCAGTTCTTC. It codes for CASSLLESGEQFF.

The CDR3 is CASSLAGTTDTQYF. CDR3 DNA: TGCGCCAGCAGCTTAGCGGGGACGACAGATACGCAGTATTTT. The V call is TRBV5-1, the J call TRBJ2-3; the match to TRBD2 covers 7 bases. Trimming cost V 2 bases and J 3 bases; bases outside gene matches: 3. CDR1 and CDR2 from the germline V gene are SGHRS and YFSETQ. CDR3 length equals 14 residues.

The chain recombines TRBV6-5 with TRBJ2-2; the D gene is possibly TRBD1 (6 bases). This CDR3 is 16 amino acids long. The V end lost 4 bases, the J end lost 4 bases, and 16 bases lay between the germline ends. Germline loops: CDR1 MNHEY, CDR2 SVGAGI. CDR3 loop: CASSSPSTGVTGELFF. The CDR3, as DNA: TGTGCCAGCAGTTCCCCCTCGACAGGCGTCACCGGGGAGCTGTTTTTT.

The chain couples TRBV28 to TRBJ2-1, with TRBD2 as a possible D gene (6 bases). The germline CDR1 and CDR2 sequences are MDHEN and SYDVKM. V gave up 7 bases and J gave up 6 bases, with 19 bases separating them. The CDR3 is 15 amino acids. CDR3 sequence reads: CASTTLREAGNEQFF. The DNA of the CDR3 is TGTGCCAGCACTACCCTAAGGGAAGCGGGCAATGAGCAGTTCTTC.

V usage is TRBV15 and J usage is TRBJ2-1, with D perhaps TRBD2 (6 bases). V was shortened by 5 bases and J by 15 bases, with 20 bases between the two germline ends. Germline V gene data show CDR1 as LNHNV and CDR2 as YYDKDF (reference sequence). The CDR3 totals 13 residues. The CDR3, as DNA: TGTGCCACCAGCGCGTCGCGGGACGCCTCGTGGTTCTTC. Its protein is CATSASRDASWFF.

This chain connects TRBV19 to TRBJ1-1; 9 nucleotides align to TRBD1. Germline values: CDR1 LNHDA, CDR2 SQIVND (reference sequence). This CDR3 region has 13 residues. The V gene end was trimmed by 6 bases and the J gene end by 5 bases; junction bases not matched to a gene: 4. The CDR3 loop reads CASRQGAATEAFF. Here the CDR3 DNA reads TGTGCCAGTAGACAGGGGGCGGCGACTGAAGCTTTCTTT. The full variable domain, in which reference TRBV19 and TRBJ1-1 provide the parts outside the CDR3, is DGGITQSPKYLFRKEGQNVTLSCEQNLNHDAMYWYRQDPGQGLRLIYYSQIVNDFQKGDIAEGYSVSREKKESFPLTVTSAQKNPTAFYLCASRQGAATEAFFGQGTRLTVV.

The genes are TRBV18 and TRBJ2-7; 8 nucleotides align to TRBD1. Losses at the gene ends were 3 bases for V and 6 bases for J; bases not matched to a gene: 7. The CDR3 sequence is 14 residues long. Germline CDR1 is KGHSH and CDR2 is LQKENI. CDR3 bases: TGTGCCAGCTCACCTCGTTCCAGGGGGCCCGAGCAGTACTTC. Translating gives CASSPRSRGPEQYF.